These 11 T cell receptor beta chains originate from one sample sequenced in a study of cytomegalovirus exposure and HLA in healthy donors. The PCR had 60 Vbeta and 13 Jbeta primers. TCRdb's table, derived via immunoSEQ multiplex PCR, lists solely in-frame clones and lacks some. Of approximately 150,000 clones in the sample, around four fifths were seen once. Specimen: PBMCs. The receptors were gathered from a woman in her sixties or seventies in good health and CMV-seropositive.

CDR3 protein: CSVEAGAGVAYNEQFF. CDR3 nucleotides: TGCAGCGTTGAGGCCGGTGCGGGAGTGGCCTACAATGAGCAGTTCTTC. The chain combines TRBV29-1 with TRBJ2-1, with TRBD2 identical over 7 bases. The CDR3 extends over 16 amino acids. The germline V gene encodes CDR1 SQVTM and CDR2 ANQGSEA. After removal of 3 bases from V and 2 bases from J, the junction contained 10 bases not matched to a gene.

This clone was detected only a few times. The chain carries TRBV28 and TRBJ2-7, with TRBD2 matching 8 bases. Germline CDR1 reads MDHEN; CDR2 reads SYDVKM. CDR3 length equals 16 residues. J lost 0 bases, V lost 3 bases, and 7 bases had no gene match. The CDR3 region is CASSLVLGRGSYEQYF. CDR3 DNA sequence: TGTGCCAGCAGTTTGGTTCTCGGGAGGGGCTCCTACGAGCAGTACTTC.

The chain carries TRBV7-9 and TRBJ2-3; 10 positions match TRBD2. The V gene end was trimmed by 0 bases and the J gene end by 0 bases; junction bases not matched to a gene: 0. Germline V gene lookup returns CDR1 SEHNR and CDR2 FQNEAQ (reference sequence). The CDR3 is made up of 16 amino acids. CDR3 bases: TGTGCCAGCAGCTTAGCGACTAGCGGGAGCACAGATACGCAGTATTTT. Its protein is CASSLATSGSTDTQYF.

This clone was found once. The chain carries TRBV25-1 and TRBJ1-5; TRBD1 might be the D (5 bases). The CDR3 contains 13 residues. Trimming shortened V by 6 bases and J by 4 bases, and 10 bases separated the two germline ends. CDR1 and CDR2 (germline): MGHDK, SYGVNS. The CDR3 DNA sequence: TGTGCCAGCAGCGCAGGGATAAATCAGCCCCAGCATTTT. As protein: CASSAGINQPQHF.

This chain uses TRBV7-9 with TRBJ2-1; 10 bases are a match to TRBD2. Looked up from germline, CDR1 is SEHNR and CDR2 is FQNEAQ (reference sequence). The CDR3 totals 15 residues. V dropped 5 bases and J dropped 8; count of bases not matched to a gene: 9. The DNA for the CDR3 is TGTGCCAGCAGCATTAGCGGGAGGTTAGGAGATGAGCAGTTCTTC. Translating gives CASSISGRLGDEQFF.

This chain connects TRBV7-8 to TRBJ2-1, with D possibly matching TRBD2 (6 bases). This CDR3 is built from 15 residues. V gave up 5 bases and J gave up 5 bases, with 16 bases separating them. Germline V gives CDR1 SGHVS, CDR2 FQNEAQ. The CDR3 loop is CASSPALLANNEQFF. Here the CDR3 DNA reads TGTGCCAGCAGCCCCGCCCTGCTAGCGAACAATGAGCAGTTCTTC. Variable domain in full (rest from reference TRBV7-8 and TRBJ2-1): GAGVSQSPRYKVAKRGQDVALRCDPISGHVSLFWYQQALGQGPEFLTYFQNEAQLDKSGLPSDRFFAERPEGSVSTLKIQRTQQEDSAVYLCASSPALLANNEQFFGPGTRLTVL.

V usage is TRBV28 and J usage is TRBJ1-2, with 7 bases lining up with TRBD1. V was clipped by 5 bases and J by 8 bases; unmatched bases: 14. Germline CDR1 MDHEN, CDR2 SYDVKM. The CDR3 extends over 15 amino acids. CDR3 sequence reads: CASSMTGLGTRGYTF. CDR3 DNA sequence: TGTGCCAGCAGTATGACAGGGTTGGGGACTAGGGGCTACACCTTC.

The chain is built from TRBV27 and TRBJ1-5, with 9 bases fitting TRBD1. CDR1 and CDR2 (germline): MNHEY, SMNVEV (reference sequence). The CDR3 totals 15 residues. V gave up 5 bases and J gave up 0 bases; unmatched junction bases: 2. The CDR3 nucleotides read TGTGCCAGCAGTACAGGGGGCTATAGCAATCAGCCCCAGCATTTT. This encodes CASSTGGYSNQPQHF.

As regards this clone: This same CDR3 is encoded by further DNA sequences in the sample. The chain has TRBV15 and TRBJ1-2, with D perhaps matching TRBD1 (6 bases). This CDR3 region has 14 residues. Germline V lookup: CDR1 LNHNV, CDR2 YYDKDF (reference sequence). The V end was cut by 1 base, the J end by 4 bases, with 10 bases between. CDR3 coding DNA: TGTGCCACCAGCAGAGTCGGACAGCTCTATGGCTACACCTTC. Amino acids: CATSRVGQLYGYTF.

The chain couples TRBV4-1 to TRBJ2-5; D ambiguous. Between the trimmed V and J ends, which lost 0 bases and 0 bases, there was a span of 8 bases. The germline V gene encodes CDR1 MGHRA and CDR2 YSYEKL. This CDR3 has 15 residues. CDR3 nucleotide sequence: TGCGCCAGCAGCCAAGAATCCGCGTACCAAGAGACCCAGTACTTC. Its translation is CASSQESAYQETQYF.

The chain recombines TRBV7-2 with TRBJ2-5, with 8 bases lining up with TRBD1. The CDR3 is made up of 15 amino acids. V lost 3 bases, J lost 5 bases, and 8 bases stayed unmatched. Germline V gene data show CDR1 as SGHTA and CDR2 as FQGNSA. CDR3 residues: CASSFKTGEVETQYF. The CDR3 DNA reads as TGTGCCAGCAGCTTTAAGACAGGGGAGGTGGAGACCCAGTACTTC.